Following are 26 T cell receptor beta chains from one sample sequenced in a study of a mutant IDH1 vaccine in newly diagnosed glioma. These receptors' antigens are unknown. This sample's time point: week 11, during vaccination. The vaccine gave 300 ug of a 20-mer mutant IDH1 peptide subcutaneously per dose. Clones were sequenced by immunoSEQ multiplex PCR, and TCRdb holds only the in-frame ones, with some missing. The data show roughly 110,000 clones, with roughly 90% seen just once and 0.6% to 0.7% held by the top ten. The sample was PBMCs, taken from a glioma patient whose treatment included an IDH1 peptide vaccine. The receptors were sampled from a woman aged 45 to 65 with glioma.

The gene calls are TRBV20-1 and TRBJ2-4, with D unclear. Germline CDR1 and CDR2: DFQATT and SNEGSKA (reference sequence). The V and J ends lost 2 bases and 8 bases respectively, with 7 bases between them. CDR3 length: 11 residues. The CDR3 bases are TGCAGTGCTAGACCCCGGGACATTCAGTACTTC. Its translation is CSARPRDIQYF.

J is TRBJ1-1 and V is TRBV28; D unclear. The germline CDR1 and CDR2 sequences are MDHEN and SYDVKM. V was pared by 4 bases and J by 1 base, with 34 bases between. This CDR3 contains 22 residues. The CDR3 protein is CASSSPNVWLWAAFFRNTEAFF. CDR3 coding DNA: TGTGCCAGCAGTTCCCCAAATGTCTGGCTGTGGGCCGCTTTTTTTCGGAACACTGAAGCTTTCTTT.

This chain uses TRBV27 with TRBJ2-1, with 10 bases matching TRBD2. This CDR3 has 14 residues. CDR1 is MNHEY and CDR2 is SMNVEV in the germline V gene (reference sequence). The V gene end was trimmed by 2 bases and the J gene end by 6 bases; junction bases not matched to a gene: 1. The CDR3 region has the DNA TGTGCCAGCAGTTTAAGACTAGCGGGCAATGAGCAGTTCTTC. Amino acids: CASSLRLAGNEQFF.

The chain joins TRBV2 to TRBJ1-4, with TRBD1 identical over 8 bases. V trimming: 6 bases; J trimming: 1 base; junction bases outside the gene matches: 1. Germline assignment: CDR1 SNHLY and CDR2 FYNNEI. The CDR3 covers 14 residues. CDR3 protein: CASRDRGTNEKLFF. The CDR3 coding sequence is TGTGCCAGCAGAGACAGGGGAACTAATGAAAAACTGTTTTTT.

The chain is built from TRBV7-9 and TRBJ1-3; D gene ambiguous. V lost 5 bases, J lost 0 bases, and 11 bases lay in between. There are 15 residues in the CDR3. Germline V gene sequence: CDR1 SEHNR, CDR2 FQNEAQ (reference sequence). CDR3 in DNA: TGTGCCAGCAGCCCCGGGGTCGTCTCTGGAAACACCATATATTTT. This encodes CASSPGVVSGNTIYF.

The V and J genes are TRBV11-3 and TRBJ2-5; possibly TRBD2 for D (6 bases). V was shortened by 3 bases and J by 7 bases, with 21 bases between the two germline ends. This CDR3 is built from 16 residues. The V gene's germline CDR1 is SGHNT and CDR2 YENEEA. CDR3: CASSLDSGGTQRTQYF. The CDR3 DNA reads TGTGCCAGCAGCTTGGATAGCGGCGGAACGCAGAGGACCCAGTACTTC.

The chain uses TRBV10-2 and TRBJ2-3; D gene uncertain. Germline V gives CDR1 WSHSY, CDR2 SAAADI. V lost 7 bases to trimming and J lost 3 bases, with 11 bases between them. CDR3 length: 13 amino acids. CDR3 amino acids: CASKKDATDTQYF. Written as DNA, the CDR3 is TGCGCCAGCAAAAAGGACGCGACAGATACGCAGTATTTT.

This chain links TRBV5-5 with TRBJ2-5; weak D call: TRBD2 (6 bases). Germline-derived CDR1 and CDR2 are SGHKS and YYEKEE (reference sequence). The CDR3 runs to 14 residues. V gave up 0 bases and J gave up 5 bases, with 11 bases separating them. The CDR3 is CASSLERGWETQYF. The DNA of the CDR3 is TGTGCCAGCAGCTTGGAACGGGGGTGGGAGACCCAGTACTTC.

The chain links TRBV29-1 to TRBJ2-5; D is unresolved. Trimming took 3 bases from V and 2 from J, leaving 7 bases between them. Germline CDR1 reads SQVTM; CDR2 reads ANQGSEA. This CDR3 is built from 12 residues. CDR3 sequence reads: CSVDPLQETQYF. The CDR3 region has the DNA TGCAGCGTTGACCCCCTACAAGAGACCCAGTACTTC.

This rearrangement joins TRBV29-1 to TRBJ2-4, with D perhaps TRBD2 (7 bases). Germline loops: CDR1 SQVTM, CDR2 ANQGSEA. V lost 4 bases, J lost 9 bases, and 13 bases lay in between. The CDR3 contains 12 residues. The CDR3 sequence is CSVVGGVGIQYF. CDR3 nucleotide sequence: TGCAGCGTTGTAGGGGGGGTCGGCATTCAGTACTTC.

The V gene is TRBV5-4, the J gene TRBJ2-1; 9 nucleotides line up with TRBD2. The CDR3 contains 17 residues. With 1 base clipped from V and 5 bases from J, the junction kept 10 bases outside the gene matches. Per the germline V gene, CDR1 is SGHNT and CDR2 is YYREEE (reference sequence). CDR3 loop: CASSLRTSAGLDNEQFF. For the CDR3, the DNA is TGTGCCAGCAGCTTGAGGACTAGCGCGGGTCTCGACAATGAGCAGTTCTTC.

The rearrangement links TRBV11-3 to TRBJ2-1; a possible D gene is TRBD2 (6 bases). This CDR3 has 16 amino acids. Germline CDR1 and CDR2: SGHNT and YENEEA. V gave up 1 base and J gave up 5 bases, with 15 bases separating them. The CDR3 DNA reads as TGTGCCAGCAGCTTAGTAGCGGATGGGGAGGACAATGAGCAGTTCTTC. Translated, it gives CASSLVADGEDNEQFF.

The chain couples TRBV6-5 to TRBJ2-4; possibly TRBD2 for D (6 bases). Between the trimmed V and J ends, which lost 0 bases and 2 bases, there was a span of 11 bases. There are 16 residues in the CDR3. Germline V gene sequence: CDR1 MNHEY, CDR2 SVGAGI. The CDR3 protein is CASSYSKLAPKNIQYF. The CDR3 DNA is TGTGCCAGCAGTTACTCTAAGCTAGCGCCCAAAAACATTCAGTACTTC.

The CDR3 sequence is CASSTPRDNYGYTF. The CDR3 bases are TGTGCCAGCAGCACCCCGAGAGATAACTATGGCTACACCTTC. This rearrangement joins TRBV6-1 to TRBJ1-2; D is undetermined. From germline, CDR1 is MNHNS and CDR2 SASEGT. Trimming pared 6 bases from V and 1 base from J, leaving 12 bases between. There are 14 residues in the CDR3.

The V call is TRBV7-2, the J call TRBJ2-3, with TRBD2 matching 8 bases. Germline V CDR1 and CDR2: SGHTA, FQGNSA. The V segment lost 1 base and the J segment 5 bases; nucleotides outside the gene matches: 8. There are 16 residues in the CDR3. Here the CDR3 DNA reads TGTGCCAGCAGCTTAGGTTCGGGAGGGAGGATAGATACGCAGTATTTT. It is translated as CASSLGSGGRIDTQYF.

This chain links TRBV14 with TRBJ1-1; D is uncertain. The CDR3 covers 13 residues. Trimming removed 4 bases at V and 5 bases at J, with 11 bases between. Germline V gene sequence: CDR1 SGHDN, CDR2 FVKESK. CDR3 region: CASSLNPGTEAFF. Here the CDR3 DNA reads TGTGCCAGCAGCCTCAACCCGGGGACTGAAGCTTTCTTT. Variable domain in full (rest from reference TRBV14 and TRBJ1-1): EAGVTQFPSHSVIEKGQTVTLRCDPISGHDNLYWYRRVMGKEIKFLLHFVKESKQDESGMPNNRFLAERTGGTYSTLKVQPAELEDSGVYFCASSLNPGTEAFFGQGTRLTVV.

The chain uses TRBV29-1 and TRBJ1-2, with D possibly being TRBD1 (6 bases). V was clipped by 3 bases and J by 8 bases, with 22 bases between them. The CDR3 is 15 amino acids. The germline V gene has CDR1 SQVTM and CDR2 ANQGSEA. CDR3 protein: CSVDRGERGDEGYTF. Written as DNA, the CDR3 is TGCAGCGTTGATAGGGGGGAGAGAGGGGATGAAGGCTACACCTTC.

The chain employs TRBV27 and TRBJ2-5, with TRBD1 matching 9 bases. CDR3 length equals 15 residues. Germline V lookup: CDR1 MNHEY, CDR2 SMNVEV (reference sequence). J gave up 5 bases and V 5 bases, and 9 bases lay outside the gene matches. The CDR3 nucleotides are TGTGCCAGCAGTAGCCGGGACAGGGCTACGGAGACCCAGTACTTC. This encodes CASSSRDRATETQYF.

V and J are TRBV25-1 and TRBJ1-5, with a tentative D call TRBD1 (5 bases). Trimming shortened V by 10 bases and J by 0 bases, and 13 bases separated the two germline ends. The CDR3 sequence is 14 residues long. In germline, CDR1 is MGHDK, CDR2 SYGVNS. The CDR3 DNA reads TGTGCCATCCGGGGGAAATATAGCAATCAGCCCCAGCATTTT. Translation gives CAIRGKYSNQPQHF. The complete variable domain, with remaining parts taken from reference TRBV25-1 and TRBJ1-5, reads EADIYQTPRYLVIGTGKKITLECSQTMGHDKMYWYQQDPGMELHLIHYSYGVNSTEKGDLSSESTVSRIRTEHFPLTLESARPSHTSQYLCAIRGKYSNQPQHFGDGTRLSIL.

The chain has TRBV4-1 and TRBJ2-4, with a tentative D call TRBD2 (7 bases). The length of the CDR3 is 19 residues. Germline assignment: CDR1 MGHRA and CDR2 YSYEKL. Deletions cut 0 bases from V and 0 bases from J, with 18 bases between. The CDR3 bases are TGCGCCAGCAGCCAAGATATGGGGGGGCGAGGGCCAGCCAAAAACATTCAGTACTTC. Its translation: CASSQDMGGRGPAKNIQYF.

V is TRBV28 and J is TRBJ2-1; 8 bases align to TRBD2. Trimming at V came to 3 bases and at J to 15 bases, leaving 7 bases not matched to a gene. Germline lookup yields CDR1 MDHEN and CDR2 SYDVKM. The CDR3 has 12 amino acids. The CDR3 here is CASSFERLALFF. The CDR3 nucleotides are TGTGCCAGCAGTTTTGAGCGACTAGCGCTGTTCTTC.

This clone occurred once. This sequence joins TRBV18 and TRBJ2-7; D possibly matches TRBD1 or TRBD2 (7 bases each). The CDR3 has 18 residues. V was clipped by 3 bases and J by 3 bases, with 24 bases between them. CDR1 is KGHSH and CDR2 is LQKENI in the germline V gene. The CDR3 coding sequence is TGTGCCAGCTCACCGTCAGCCGGGACAGCGAGCGGGAACTACGAGCAGTACTTC. This encodes CASSPSAGTASGNYEQYF.

This clone was counted between two and nine times. The chain employs TRBV7-3 and TRBJ1-3; D may be TRBD1 (5 bases). Trimming cost V 4 bases and J 7 bases, with 11 bases left between them. In germline, CDR1 is SGHTA, CDR2 FQGTGA. This CDR3 is 13 amino acids long. CDR3 DNA sequence: TGTGCCAGCAGCTCGGGACTTGGGAACACCATATATTTT. It yields the protein CASSSGLGNTIYF.

This clone was recorded many times. The chain joins TRBV30 to TRBJ2-7, with D perhaps matching TRBD1 (6 bases). The CDR3 spans 13 residues. Looked up from germline, CDR1 is GTSNPN and CDR2 is SVGIG (reference sequence). Trimming took 3 bases from V and 6 from J, leaving 15 bases between them. The chain's CDR3 is CAWRGHGIFEQYF. In DNA form, the CDR3 reads TGTGCCTGGAGGGGACATGGGATTTTCGAGCAGTACTTC.

This chain connects TRBV11-2 to TRBJ2-7; D is possibly TRBD1 or TRBD2 (5 bases each). Germline lookup yields CDR1 SGHAT and CDR2 FQNNGV. The germline V and J ends were trimmed by 1 base and 7 bases, with 11 bases remaining between them. The CDR3 runs to 13 residues. CDR3 coding DNA: TGTGCCAGCAGCTTAGGGGACCTGAGGGAGCAGTACTTC. Translating it yields CASSLGDLREQYF.

Only one count was recorded for this clone. The chain employs TRBV4-2 and TRBJ2-3, with D maybe TRBD1 (5 bases). The V gene lost 5 bases and the J gene lost 0 bases, with 9 bases spanning the gap. The germline gives CDR1 LGHNA, CDR2 YNFKEQ. This CDR3 spans 14 amino acids. The CDR3 here is CASSFRGSTDTQYF. Written as DNA, the CDR3 is TGTGCCAGCAGCTTTAGGGGAAGCACAGATACGCAGTATTTT.